Following are 14 T cell receptor beta chains from one sample sequenced in a study of blood T cell repertoires in COVID-19. Using immunoSEQ multiplex PCR, the repertoire was profiled, and TCRdb retains in-frame clones only, with some absent. The sample lists 150,000 to 200,000 clones, around 82% occurring once. The source material was PBMCs or T cells enriched from blood (not recorded which). All receptors come from a woman aged 45-65 years with acute COVID-19.

The chain uses TRBV28 and TRBJ1-3; 9 bases fit TRBD1. V shed 7 bases and J 2 bases; nucleotides not matched to a gene: 12. Per the germline V gene, CDR1 is MDHEN and CDR2 is SYDVKM. The CDR3 has 17 residues. The CDR3 region is CASIKAGQGITGNTIYF. The DNA for the CDR3 is TGTGCCAGCATTAAGGCGGGACAGGGTATTACTGGAAACACCATATATTTT.

This chain joins TRBV7-6 and TRBJ1-2; the match to TRBD1 covers 7 bases. The CDR3 covers 16 residues. The germline gives CDR1 SGHVS, CDR2 FNYEAQ. J gave up 1 base and V 0 bases, and 5 bases lay outside the gene matches. The CDR3 DNA reads as TGTGCCAGCAGCTTAGCGCCGGGACAGCTTAACTATGGCTACACCTTC. Protein sequence: CASSLAPGQLNYGYTF.

V is TRBV27 and J is TRBJ1-3; D unclear. Trimming took 4 bases from V and 0 from J, leaving 7 bases between them. The CDR3 spans 14 residues. Germline CDR1 MNHEY, CDR2 SMNVEV (reference sequence). In DNA, the CDR3 is TGTGCCAGCAGTTCAACCAGCTCTGGAAACACCATATATTTT. Translation gives CASSSTSSGNTIYF.

The V call is TRBV6-5, the J call TRBJ1-2; D is unclear. There are 12 residues in the CDR3. V lost 5 bases and J lost 8, with 12 bases in between. The V gene's germline CDR1 is MNHEY and CDR2 SVGAGI. CDR3 DNA: TGTGCCAGCAGTCTGACCGCAGGCGGCTACACCTTC. This translates into CASSLTAGGYTF.

A word on this clone: A much larger clone sits a single nucleotide away, making a read error possible. The V gene is TRBV12-3 or TRBV12-4, the J gene TRBJ1-5, with D possibly being TRBD1 (5 bases). V lost 6 bases, J lost 4 bases, and 7 bases lay in between. The CDR3 is 12 residues long. CDR3 DNA: TGTGCCAGCAGGACAGAGAATCAGCCCCAGCATTTT. It encodes CASRTENQPQHF.

The chain is built from TRBV7-9 and TRBJ1-4; 8 bases agree with TRBD1. This CDR3 has 17 amino acids. Germline CDR1 and CDR2: SEHNR and FQNEAQ (reference sequence). V dropped 1 base and J dropped 0; count of bases not matched to a gene: 4. The CDR3 DNA follows: TGTGCCAGCAGCTTAGGCCTGGACAGGGCAACTAATGAAAAACTGTTTTTT. It encodes CASSLGLDRATNEKLFF.

The chain joins TRBV2 to TRBJ1-1, with 11 bases identical to TRBD1. CDR3 length: 14 amino acids. Germline V lookup: CDR1 SNHLY, CDR2 FYNNEI. The J segment lost 4 bases and the V segment lost 5 bases, leaving 3 bases of the junction unmatched. The CDR3 DNA sequence: TGTGCCAGCAGTCTCGGGACAGGGGGCACTGAAGCTTTCTTT. As protein: CASSLGTGGTEAFF.

The chain is built from TRBV2 and TRBJ2-2; TRBD2 is a possible D gene (6 bases). Germline V gives CDR1 SNHLY, CDR2 FYNNEI. V was cut by 5 bases and J by 7 bases, with 14 bases left in between. The CDR3 loop spans 14 amino acids. CDR3 coding DNA: TGTGCCAGCAGTCTCCGGGCGGGAAGCGGGGAGCTGTTTTTT. Amino acid sequence: CASSLRAGSGELFF. The variable domain in full, with the rest retrieved from reference TRBV2 and TRBJ2-2, is EPEVTQTPSHQVTQMGQEVILRCVPISNHLYFYWYRQILGQKVEFLVSFYNNEISEKSEIFDDQFSVERPDGSNFTLKIRSTKLEDSAMYFCASSLRAGSGELFFGEGSRLTVL.

The CDR3 loop is CASSMNGGDTQYF. Written as DNA, the CDR3 is TGTGCCAGTAGTATGAACGGAGGAGATACGCAGTATTTT. V is TRBV19 and J is TRBJ2-3, with D perhaps TRBD2 (5 bases). From germline, CDR1 is LNHDA and CDR2 SQIVND (reference sequence). CDR3 size: 13 residues. Trimming pared 3 bases from V and 5 bases from J, leaving 9 bases between.

V usage is TRBV30 and J usage is TRBJ1-5; 8 positions agree with TRBD1. CDR3 length equals 15 residues. The germline V gene has CDR1 GTSNPN and CDR2 SVGIG (reference sequence). Trimming removed 3 bases from V and 0 bases from J; junction bases left unmatched: 4. The DNA for the CDR3 is TGTGCCTGGAGCGCGGGACAGGCTAGCAATCAGCCCCAGCATTTT. Translating it yields CAWSAGQASNQPQHF. The complete variable domain, with remaining parts taken from reference TRBV30 and TRBJ1-5, reads SQTIHQWPATLVQPVGSPLSLECTVEGTSNPNLYWYRQAAGRGLQLLFYSVGIGQISSEVPQNLSASRPQDRQFILSSKKLLLSDSGFYLCAWSAGQASNQPQHFGDGTRLSIL.

This rearrangement joins TRBV10-2 to TRBJ1-6, with D possibly TRBD1 on 5 matching bases. CDR1 is WSHSY and CDR2 is SAAADI in the germline V gene. This CDR3 contains 19 residues. The V end was cut by 8 bases, the J end by 8 bases, with 31 bases between. This CDR3 reads CASYSIHDSPIMYHSPLHF. For the CDR3, the DNA is TGCGCCAGCTATTCCATACACGACAGCCCCATCATGTACCATTCACCCCTCCACTTT.

The V and J genes are TRBV27 and TRBJ2-2; TRBD1 matches 11 bases. The germline CDR1 and CDR2 sequences are MNHEY and SMNVEV (reference sequence). This CDR3 contains 17 residues. V was pared by 0 bases and J by 5 bases, with 5 bases of the junction left unmatched. CDR3 sequence (DNA): TGTGCCAGCAGTTTATCATCCGGGACAGGGGGTACCGGGGAGCTGTTTTTT. Translated: CASSLSSGTGGTGELFF.

This clone was observed once. The chain carries TRBV5-8 and TRBJ1-2; the D gene is possibly TRBD1 (5 bases). CDR1 and CDR2 from the germline V gene are SGHTS and YDEGEE. V was trimmed by 4 bases and J by 2 bases, leaving 9 bases between them. The CDR3 extends over 13 amino acids. The CDR3 bases are TGTGCCAGCAGCCCGGGGGGAAACTATGGCTACACCTTC. Translated: CASSPGGNYGYTF.

The rearrangement links TRBV28 to TRBJ1-5; unclear D gene. From germline, CDR1 is MDHEN and CDR2 SYDVKM. Trimming took 2 bases from V and 0 from J, leaving 8 bases between them. CDR3 length: 15 amino acids. CDR3 in DNA: TGTGCCAGCAGTTTACCCGGGGATAGCAATCAGCCCCAGCATTTT. This sequence encodes CASSLPGDSNQPQHF.